This TCR beta chain was sequenced for a study of cytomegalovirus exposure and HLA in healthy donors. Study-wide findings and caveats: The authors judged a highly shared variant cluster likely a sequencing artifact. Indistinguishable V segments, including TRBV6-2 and TRBV6-3, were excluded.

As regards this clone: What it binds is not known.

PCR primers comprised 60 Vbeta and 13 Jbeta primers. Generated by immunoSEQ multiplex PCR, the TCRdb table keeps only in-frame clones and is missing some. The sample records some 110,000 clones, 79% being singletons. Losses at the gene ends were 5 bases for V and 10 bases for J; bases not matched to a gene: 6. This CDR3 region has 14 residues. The germline V gene encodes CDR1 SGHTA and CDR2 FQGNSA. Sequencing used PBMCs. This clonotype originated in a man in his thirties or forties in good health and CMV-seropositive. The chain employs TRBV7-2 and TRBJ1-6; 9 positions agree with TRBD1. CDR3 coding DNA: TGTGCCAGCAGCCCGGACAGGGGTGGATCACCCCTCCACTTT. Its protein is CASSPDRGGSPLHF. Combining the CDR3 with reference TRBV7-2 and TRBJ1-6 gives the whole variable domain GAGVSQSPSNKVTEKGKDVELRCDPISGHTALYWYRQSLGQGLEFLIYFQGNSAPDKSGLPSDRFSAERTGGSVSTLTIQRTQQEDSAVYLCASSPDRGGSPLHFGNGTRLTVT.